What follows describes a single TCR beta chain. In this sample, this clone turned up a few times. Its recognized antigen is unknown. No base quality values were provided; no much bigger clone lies one nucleotide off. This sample was taken from a study of shared clonotypes between healthy human individuals (TCRdb year 2020). Regarding the research as a whole: The cohort comprised a couple of women and a few men aged 18 to 49 years. Each donor's leukapheresis produced roughly between about 0.8 and 8.9 billion PBMCs. To increase sequencing depth and limit assay-specific biases, TCR repertoire library preparation and sequencing were carried out by different laboratories using diverse techniques. To estimate repertoire size and how much clonotypes are shared between individuals, the study performed deep sequencing of blood TCR repertoires from 4 to 6 healthy adults.

The donors were healthy, HIV-negative adults who had no recently reported acute infections or vaccinations. Every donor was a Caucasian adult living in Nashville, Tennessee, USA. In the unsorted samples, 87 million or so PBMCs were counted, and genomic DNA was extracted using the QIAamp DNA Blood Mini kit. Blood was collected by leukapheresis, and PBMCs were isolated by Ficoll-Histopaque density gradient centrifugation and then cryopreserved in liquid nitrogen vapor phase. Using the deep immunoSEQ assay, TCR CDR3 regions were amplified from genomic DNA by multiplex PCR. Extracted genomic DNA from each cell subset was spread evenly across all wells of several immunoSEQ 96-well plates, with each plate serving as a replicate. For unsorted PBMC, 300 ng genomic DNA, equal to tens of thousands of T cell genomes, was loaded into each replicate PCR. Ten immunoSEQ deep assay plates were used to sequence unsorted PBMC genomic DNA. Purified libraries were quantified with a Qubit 3.0 fluorometer, sized on a Bioanalyzer 2100, and re-quantified with the KAPA Library Quantification kit. A separate single-read 150-cycle Illumina NextSeq 550 flow cell was used to sequence each immunoSEQ 96-well plate. In the authors' own workflow: Because the immunoSEQ output included only junctional sequences and no quality scores, the filtering could not be the same as the filtering used for full-length reads. To assign V/J genes and CDR3, sequences were annotated against IMGT germline references using PyIR, a Python wrapper for IgBLAST v1.9. Reads were filtered out if the reads had weak V/J assignments (E-value above 1e-6), no CDR3, stop codons, out-of-frame junctions, or ambiguous translated residues. V3J clonotypes were defined as sequences sharing the same inferred V gene, J gene, and CDR3 amino acid sequence. Percentage overlap between repertoires was computed as shared unique clonotypes divided by the size of the smaller repertoire. Richness of each repertoire was evaluated using RTK rarefaction, the Chao1 estimator, and Recon v2.1 estimates of unobserved clonotypes. TCRdb provides this immuneACCESS table in a form limited to in-frame rearrangements. Some clones are lacking; in checked studies, under half of them reflect an unresolved V gene, and why the rest are absent is not known. V and J calls and clone size come straight from that table; D and trimming were deduced from the DNA. This sample comprises over 400,000 clones, about 78% of them detected only once. Around 12% of the sample goes to the ten largest clones.

Broad study findings and their caveats: Based on pairwise subsampling, the degree of clonotype sharing among donors was expected to be affected by sequencing depth. The genetic and exposure-history diversity represented was limited by the small number of donors. Sampling was limited to blood, and TCR repertoires in tissue likely differ from TCR repertoires in blood.

This receptor was taken from a woman in her 40s in good health. Some clones in this sample may be carry-over from other donors' samples. The sequenced sample was PBMCs.

The CDR3 region: CASSLVGGSGEQYF. The sequenced DNA: TGTGCCAGCAGTTTAGTCGGCGGGAGTGGCGAGCAGTACTTC. This receptor chain uses TRBV28 and TRBJ2-7; 7 bases in the middle match TRBD2. CDR1 and CDR2, per the germline V gene, are MDHEN and SYDVKM. After removal of 2 bases from V and 6 bases from J, the junction retains 7 bases not matched to a gene. The CDR3, from cysteine to phenylalanine, totals 14 residues. Only the CDR3 region is kept as DNA, spanning 42 bases read in frame from base 1.